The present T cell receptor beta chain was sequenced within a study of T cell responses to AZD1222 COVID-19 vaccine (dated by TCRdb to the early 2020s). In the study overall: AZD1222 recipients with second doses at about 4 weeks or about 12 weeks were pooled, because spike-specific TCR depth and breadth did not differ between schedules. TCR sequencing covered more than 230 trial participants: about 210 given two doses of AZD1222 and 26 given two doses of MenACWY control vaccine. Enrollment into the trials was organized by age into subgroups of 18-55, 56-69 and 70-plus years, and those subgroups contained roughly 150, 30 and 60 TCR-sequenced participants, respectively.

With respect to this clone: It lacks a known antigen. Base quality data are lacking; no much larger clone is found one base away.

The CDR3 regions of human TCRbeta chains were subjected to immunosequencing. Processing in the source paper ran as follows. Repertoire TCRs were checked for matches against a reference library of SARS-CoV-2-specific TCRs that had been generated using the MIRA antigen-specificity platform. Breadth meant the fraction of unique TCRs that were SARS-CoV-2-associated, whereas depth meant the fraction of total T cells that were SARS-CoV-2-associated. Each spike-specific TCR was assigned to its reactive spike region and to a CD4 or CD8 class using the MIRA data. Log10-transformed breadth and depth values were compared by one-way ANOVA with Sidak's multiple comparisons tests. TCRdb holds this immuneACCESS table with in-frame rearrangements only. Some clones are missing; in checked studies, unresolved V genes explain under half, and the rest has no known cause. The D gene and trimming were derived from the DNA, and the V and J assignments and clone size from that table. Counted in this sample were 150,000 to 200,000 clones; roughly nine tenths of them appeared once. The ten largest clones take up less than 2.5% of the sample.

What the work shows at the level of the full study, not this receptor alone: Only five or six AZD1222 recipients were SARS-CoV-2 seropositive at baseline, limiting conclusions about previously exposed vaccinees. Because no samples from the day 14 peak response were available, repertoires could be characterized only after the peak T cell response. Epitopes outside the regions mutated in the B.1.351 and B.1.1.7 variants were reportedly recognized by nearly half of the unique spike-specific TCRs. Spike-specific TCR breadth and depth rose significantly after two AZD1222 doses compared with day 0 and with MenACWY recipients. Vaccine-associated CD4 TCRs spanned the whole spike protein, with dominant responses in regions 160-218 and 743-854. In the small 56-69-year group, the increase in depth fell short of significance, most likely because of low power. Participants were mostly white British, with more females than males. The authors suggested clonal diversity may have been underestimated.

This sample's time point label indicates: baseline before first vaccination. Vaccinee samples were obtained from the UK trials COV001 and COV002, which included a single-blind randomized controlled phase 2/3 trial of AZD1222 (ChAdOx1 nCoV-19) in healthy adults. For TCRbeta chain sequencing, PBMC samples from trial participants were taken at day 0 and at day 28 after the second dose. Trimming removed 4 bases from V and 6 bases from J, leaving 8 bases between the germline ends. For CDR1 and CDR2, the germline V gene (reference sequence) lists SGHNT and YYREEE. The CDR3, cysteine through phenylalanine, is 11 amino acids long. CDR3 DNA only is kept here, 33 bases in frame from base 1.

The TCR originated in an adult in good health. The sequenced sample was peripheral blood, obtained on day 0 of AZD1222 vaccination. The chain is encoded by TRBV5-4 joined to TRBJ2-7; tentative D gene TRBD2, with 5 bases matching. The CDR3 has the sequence CASSRGSEQYF. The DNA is TGTGCCAGCAGCCGGGGTTCCGAGCAGTACTTC.